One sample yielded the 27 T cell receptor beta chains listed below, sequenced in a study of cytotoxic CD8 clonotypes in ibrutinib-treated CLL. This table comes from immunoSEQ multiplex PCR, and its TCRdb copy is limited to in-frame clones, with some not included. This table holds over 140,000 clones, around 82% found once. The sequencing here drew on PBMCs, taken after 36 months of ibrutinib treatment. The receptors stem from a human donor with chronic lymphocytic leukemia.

The CDR3 sequence is CASSFRGGLVSYEQYF. Written as DNA, the CDR3 is TGTGCCAGCAGCTTTCGGGGGGGACTAGTGTCCTACGAGCAGTACTTC. The chain uses TRBV11-2 and TRBJ2-7, with 8 bases matching TRBD2. The CDR3 loop spans 16 amino acids. The V segment lost 3 bases and the J segment 1 base; nucleotides outside the gene matches: 8. The germline V gene encodes CDR1 SGHAT and CDR2 FQNNGV.

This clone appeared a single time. CDR3 amino acids: CASSSQGGVHTDTQYF. The DNA for the CDR3 is TGTGCCAGCAGTTCCCAGGGGGGGGTCCACACAGATACGCAGTATTTT. This chain connects TRBV6-4 to TRBJ2-3, with D tentatively TRBD1 or TRBD2 (7 bases each). There are 16 residues in the CDR3. The germline V gene has CDR1 MRHNA and CDR2 SNTAGT. Trimming stripped 5 bases from V and 2 bases from J, with 17 bases between.

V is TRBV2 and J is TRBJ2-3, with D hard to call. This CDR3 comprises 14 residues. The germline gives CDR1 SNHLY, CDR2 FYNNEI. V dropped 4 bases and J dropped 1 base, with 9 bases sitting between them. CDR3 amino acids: CASSVLLRTDTQYF. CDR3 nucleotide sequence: TGTGCCAGCAGTGTATTGTTGCGCACAGATACGCAGTATTTT.

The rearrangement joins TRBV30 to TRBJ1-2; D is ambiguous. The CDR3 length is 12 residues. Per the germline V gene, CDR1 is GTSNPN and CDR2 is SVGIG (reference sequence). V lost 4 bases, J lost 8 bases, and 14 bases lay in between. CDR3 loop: CAWTIGNGGYTF. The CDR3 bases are TGTGCCTGGACAATAGGGAATGGCGGCTACACCTTC.

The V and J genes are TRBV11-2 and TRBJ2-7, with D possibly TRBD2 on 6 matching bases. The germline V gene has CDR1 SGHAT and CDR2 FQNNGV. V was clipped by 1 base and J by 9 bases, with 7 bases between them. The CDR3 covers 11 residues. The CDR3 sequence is CASSLGEVQYF. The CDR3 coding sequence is TGTGCCAGCAGCTTAGGGGAGGTGCAGTACTTC. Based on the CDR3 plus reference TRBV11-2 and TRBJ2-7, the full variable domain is EAGVAQSPRYKIIEKRQSVAFWCNPISGHATLYWYQQILGQGPKLLIQFQNNGVVDDSQLPKDRFSAERLKGVDSTLKIQPAKLEDSAVYLCASSLGEVQYFGPGTRLTVT.

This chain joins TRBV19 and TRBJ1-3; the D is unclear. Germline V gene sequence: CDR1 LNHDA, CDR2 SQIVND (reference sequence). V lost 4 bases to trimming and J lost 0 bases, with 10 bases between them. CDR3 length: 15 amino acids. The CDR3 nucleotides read TGTGCCAGTAGTAGTCAGGCGATCTCTGGAAACACCATATATTTT. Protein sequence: CASSSQAISGNTIYF.

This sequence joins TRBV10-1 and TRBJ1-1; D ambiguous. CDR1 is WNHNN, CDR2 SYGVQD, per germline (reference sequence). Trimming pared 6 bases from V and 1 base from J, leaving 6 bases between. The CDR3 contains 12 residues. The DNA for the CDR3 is TGCGCCAGCAGGGTACAGAACACTGAAGCTTTCTTT. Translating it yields CASRVQNTEAFF.

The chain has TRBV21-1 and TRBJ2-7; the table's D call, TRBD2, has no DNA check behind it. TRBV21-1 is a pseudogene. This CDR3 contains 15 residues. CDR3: CASSKVRTRGYEQYF. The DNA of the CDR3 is TGTGCCAGCAGCAAAGTTCGGACTAGAGGCTACGAGCAGTACTTC.

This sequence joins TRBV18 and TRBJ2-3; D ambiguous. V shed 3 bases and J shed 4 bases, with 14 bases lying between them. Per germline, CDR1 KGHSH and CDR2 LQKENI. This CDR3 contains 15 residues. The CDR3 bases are TGTGCCAGCTCACCCGGCGCTAACCGTGCAGATACGCAGTATTTT. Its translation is CASSPGANRADTQYF. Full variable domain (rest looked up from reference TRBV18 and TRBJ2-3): NAGVMQNPRHLVRRRGQEARLRCSPMKGHSHVYWYRQLPEEGLKFMVYLQKENIIDESGMPKERFSAEFPKEGPSILRIQQVVRGDSAAYFCASSPGANRADTQYFGPGTRLTVL.

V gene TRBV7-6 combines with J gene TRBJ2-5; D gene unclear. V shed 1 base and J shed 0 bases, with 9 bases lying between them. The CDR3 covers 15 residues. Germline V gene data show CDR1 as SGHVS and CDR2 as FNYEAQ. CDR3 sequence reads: CASSLEFGYQETQYF. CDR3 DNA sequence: TGTGCCAGCAGCTTAGAATTCGGGTACCAAGAGACCCAGTACTTC.

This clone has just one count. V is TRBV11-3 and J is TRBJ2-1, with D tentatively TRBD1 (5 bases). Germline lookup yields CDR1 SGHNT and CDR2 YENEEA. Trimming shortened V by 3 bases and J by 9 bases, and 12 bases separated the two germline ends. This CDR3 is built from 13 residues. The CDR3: CASSFVRDTEQFF. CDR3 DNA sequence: TGTGCCAGCAGCTTCGTCAGGGATACTGAGCAGTTCTTC.

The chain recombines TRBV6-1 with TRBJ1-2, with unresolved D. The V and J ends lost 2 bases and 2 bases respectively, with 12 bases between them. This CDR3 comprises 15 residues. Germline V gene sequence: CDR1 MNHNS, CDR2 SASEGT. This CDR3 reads CASSESTQTNYGYTF. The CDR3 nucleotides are TGTGCCAGCAGTGAATCGACACAAACCAACTATGGCTACACCTTC.

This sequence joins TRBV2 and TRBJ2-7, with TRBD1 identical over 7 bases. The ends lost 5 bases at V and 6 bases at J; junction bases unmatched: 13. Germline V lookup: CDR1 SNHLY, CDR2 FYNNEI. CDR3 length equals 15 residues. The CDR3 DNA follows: TGTGCCAGCAGTAAAGTAGGGACAGAAAAGTCCGAGCAGTACTTC. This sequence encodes CASSKVGTEKSEQYF.

CDR3 in DNA: TGTGCCAGCAGCCGGAGGACAGGGAGCACTGAAGCTTTCTTT. Protein sequence: CASSRRTGSTEAFF. V gene TRBV11-2 combines with J gene TRBJ1-1; 8 bases match TRBD1. Germline V CDR1 and CDR2: SGHAT, FQNNGV. V was pared by 5 bases and J by 4 bases, with 6 bases of the junction left unmatched. The CDR3 has 14 residues.

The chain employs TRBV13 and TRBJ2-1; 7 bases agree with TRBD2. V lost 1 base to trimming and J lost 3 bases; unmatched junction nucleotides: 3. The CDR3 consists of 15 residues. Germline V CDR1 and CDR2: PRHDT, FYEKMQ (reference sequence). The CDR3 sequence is CASSLVSGGYNEQFF. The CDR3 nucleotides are TGTGCCAGCAGCTTAGTATCGGGAGGCTACAATGAGCAGTTCTTC.

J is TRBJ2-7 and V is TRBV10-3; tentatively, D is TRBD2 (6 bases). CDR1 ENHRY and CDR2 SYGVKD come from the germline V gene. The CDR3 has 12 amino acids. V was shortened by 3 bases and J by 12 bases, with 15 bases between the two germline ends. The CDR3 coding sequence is TGTGCCATCAGTGATTCGACGGGAGATCTGTACTTC. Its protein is CAISDSTGDLYF.

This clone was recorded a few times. The CDR3 here is CASSLIGSSNQPQHF. In nucleotides, the CDR3 is TGTGCCAGCAGTTTAATCGGGTCGAGTAATCAGCCCCAGCATTTT. The V gene is TRBV27, the J gene TRBJ1-5; D is ambiguous. The CDR3 extends over 15 amino acids. Germline CDR1 is MNHEY and CDR2 is SMNVEV (reference sequence). V dropped 2 bases and J dropped 4 bases, with 12 bases sitting between them.

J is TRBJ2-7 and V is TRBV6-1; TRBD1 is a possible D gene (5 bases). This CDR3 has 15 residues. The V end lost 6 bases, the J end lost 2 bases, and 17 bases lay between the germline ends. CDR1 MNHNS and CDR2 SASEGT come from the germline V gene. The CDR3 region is CASRGPYSGAYEQYF. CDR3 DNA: TGTGCCAGCAGGGGGCCCTACAGTGGGGCCTACGAGCAGTACTTC.

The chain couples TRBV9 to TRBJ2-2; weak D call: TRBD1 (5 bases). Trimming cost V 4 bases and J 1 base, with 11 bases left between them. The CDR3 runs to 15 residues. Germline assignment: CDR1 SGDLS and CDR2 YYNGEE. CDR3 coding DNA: TGTGCCAGCAGCCCGCGACAGAAGAACACCGGGGAGCTGTTTTTT. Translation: CASSPRQKNTGELFF.

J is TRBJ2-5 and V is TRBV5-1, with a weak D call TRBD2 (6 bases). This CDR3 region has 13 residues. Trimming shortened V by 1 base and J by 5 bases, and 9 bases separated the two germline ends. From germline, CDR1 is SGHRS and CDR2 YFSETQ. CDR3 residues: CASSLSGEETQYF. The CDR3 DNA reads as TGCGCCAGCAGCTTGTCGGGAGAGGAGACCCAGTACTTC.

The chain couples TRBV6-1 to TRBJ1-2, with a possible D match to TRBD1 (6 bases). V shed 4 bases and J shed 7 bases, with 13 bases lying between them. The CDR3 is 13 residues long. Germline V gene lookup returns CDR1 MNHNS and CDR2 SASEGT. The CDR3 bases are TGTGCCAGCAGTGTGGGGGGGGCGTTTGGCTACACCTTC. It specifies CASSVGGAFGYTF.

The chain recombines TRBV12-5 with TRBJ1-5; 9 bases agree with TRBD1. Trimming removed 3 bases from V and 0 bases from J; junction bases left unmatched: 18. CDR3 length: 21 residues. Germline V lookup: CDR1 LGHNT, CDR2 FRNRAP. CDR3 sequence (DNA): TGTGCTAGTGGTTTTAAAAGAGTGGCGGGACAGGGAACTTATAGCAATCAGCCCCAGCATTTT. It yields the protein CASGFKRVAGQGTYSNQPQHF.

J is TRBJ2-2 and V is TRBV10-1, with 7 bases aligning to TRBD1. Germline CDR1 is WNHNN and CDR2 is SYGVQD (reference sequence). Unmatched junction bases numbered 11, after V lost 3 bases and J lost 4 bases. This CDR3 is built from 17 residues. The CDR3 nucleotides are TGCGCCAGCAGTGACCTCCCGACAGGGCGCGGCACCGGGGAGCTGTTTTTT. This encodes CASSDLPTGRGTGELFF.

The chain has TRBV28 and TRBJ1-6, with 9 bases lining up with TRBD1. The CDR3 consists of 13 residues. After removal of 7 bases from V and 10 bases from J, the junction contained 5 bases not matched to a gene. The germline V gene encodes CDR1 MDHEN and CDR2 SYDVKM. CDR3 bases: TGTGCCAGCACCGGACAGGGGAGGTCACCCCTCCACTTT. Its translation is CASTGQGRSPLHF.

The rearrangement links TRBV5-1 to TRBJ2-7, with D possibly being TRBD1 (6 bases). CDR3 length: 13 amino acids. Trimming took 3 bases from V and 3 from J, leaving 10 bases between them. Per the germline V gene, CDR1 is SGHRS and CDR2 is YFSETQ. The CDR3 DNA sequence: TGCGCCAGCAGCTCGACAGGCATCTACGAGCAGTACTTC. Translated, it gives CASSSTGIYEQYF.

This CDR3 is CASSETGTGPQHF. The CDR3 DNA reads TGTGCCAGCAGTGAAACCGGGACAGGGCCCCAGCATTTT. The genes are TRBV6-1 and TRBJ1-5; the match to TRBD1 covers 8 bases. The CDR3 is 13 amino acids. The V segment lost 2 bases and the J segment 9 bases; nucleotides outside the gene matches: 3. CDR1 is MNHNS, CDR2 SASEGT, per germline.

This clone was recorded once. The CDR3 spells CASSLGGFEQYF. As DNA, the CDR3 is TGTGCCAGCAGTTTAGGAGGGTTTGAGCAGTACTTC. The chain recombines TRBV28 with TRBJ2-7; weak D call: TRBD2 (6 bases). CDR1 is MDHEN, CDR2 SYDVKM, per germline. V gave up 2 bases and J gave up 7 bases, with 9 bases separating them. The CDR3 is 12 amino acids. The variable domain in full, with the rest retrieved from reference TRBV28 and TRBJ2-7, is DVKVTQSSRYLVKRTGEKVFLECVQDMDHENMFWYRQDPGLGLRLIYFSYDVKMKEKGDIPEGYSVSREKKERFSLILESASTNQTSMYLCASSLGGFEQYFGPGTRLTVT.